Each of the 8 T cell receptor beta chains below was sequenced from the same sample in a study of T-cell memory formation after mild COVID-19. A single record per CDR3 protein comes from TCRdb applying MiXCR to the 5' RACE reads. The sample has about 310,000 distinct CDR3 sequences, roughly a fifth seen once. Specimen: PBMCs or a T cell subset sorted from them (not recorded which). The receptors shown here come from a young man who had mild COVID-19 (a few samples of this study predate the infection). Cell type and time point are not known.

Here the CDR3 reads CASRVRGEQFF. DNA for the CDR3: TGTGCCAGCCGGGTCCGGGGTGAGCAGTTCTTC. The chain employs TRBV2 and TRBJ2-1, with D perhaps TRBD2 (5 bases). The germline CDR1 and CDR2 sequences are SNHLY and FYNNEI. The CDR3 runs 11 residues. V was trimmed by 8 bases and J by 9 bases, leaving 11 bases between them. Complete variable domain (other parts from reference TRBV2 and TRBJ2-1): EPEVTQTPSHQVTQMGQEVILRCVPISNHLYFYWYRQILGQKVEFLVSFYNNEISEKSEIFDDQFSVERPDGSNFTLKIRSTKLEDSAMYFCASRVRGEQFFGPGTRLTVL.

This clonotype was recorded a few times. The chain combines TRBV20-1 with TRBJ1-1, with 7 nucleotides matching TRBD1. The V and J ends lost 6 bases and 5 bases, in that order; junction bases with no gene match: 12. Germline loops: CDR1 DFQATT, CDR2 SNEGSKA (reference sequence). CDR3 size: 14 residues. CDR3 in amino acids: CSANQGGWGTEAFF. CDR3 coding DNA: TGCAGTGCCAACCAAGGGGGCTGGGGAACTGAAGCTTTCTTT.

The chain is built from TRBV7-2 and TRBJ1-1; no reliable D call. This CDR3 comprises 13 residues. Germline V gene data show CDR1 as SGHTA and CDR2 as FQGNSA. V lost 5 bases to trimming and J lost 0 bases, with 7 bases between them. Written as DNA, the CDR3 is TGTGCCAGCAGCACGCTTATGAACACTGAAGCTTTCTTT. This sequence encodes CASSTLMNTEAFF.

The rearrangement links TRBV6-1 to TRBJ1-2; TRBD1 is a possible D gene (5 bases). This CDR3 comprises 13 residues. Trimming pared 5 bases from V and 7 bases from J, leaving 14 bases between. From germline, CDR1 is MNHNS and CDR2 SASEGT. CDR3 in amino acids: CASSPLGGFGYTF. The CDR3 coding sequence is TGTGCCAGCAGTCCCCTTGGGGGATTTGGCTACACCTTC.

J is TRBJ2-7 and V is TRBV2, with D possibly being TRBD2 (7 bases). This CDR3 contains 12 residues. Germline CDR1 is SNHLY and CDR2 is FYNNEI. V gave up 6 bases and J gave up 5 bases, with 11 bases separating them. CDR3 protein: CASRQGGDEQYF. The CDR3 DNA reads as TGTGCCAGCAGACAAGGGGGGGACGAGCAGTACTTC. The variable domain in full, completed from reference TRBV2 and TRBJ2-7, reads EPEVTQTPSHQVTQMGQEVILRCVPISNHLYFYWYRQILGQKVEFLVSFYNNEISEKSEIFDDQFSVERPDGSNFTLKIRSTKLEDSAMYFCASRQGGDEQYFGPGTRLTVT.

The chain uses TRBV12-2 and TRBJ2-7; the D call in the table, TRBD1, was not verified against the DNA. TRBV12-2 constitutes a pseudogene. The CDR3 is 14 residues long. The CDR3 DNA sequence: TGTGCAAGTCGCTTCCCGACAGGATGCTACGAGCAGTACGTC. This gives the protein CASRFPTGCYEQYV.

This clonotype occurred a few times. V gene TRBV29-1 combines with J gene TRBJ2-1; D is tentatively TRBD1 or TRBD2 (5 bases each). CDR1 and CDR2 (germline): SQVTM, ANQGSEA. CDR3 length equals 12 residues. Trimming cost V 3 bases and J 6 bases, with 9 bases left between them. The chain's CDR3 is CSVELGVNEQFF. The CDR3 DNA sequence: TGCAGCGTTGAGCTGGGGGTCAATGAGCAGTTCTTC.

This clonotype was observed many times. The V gene is TRBV7-9, the J gene TRBJ2-2; D not resolved. V gave up 4 bases and J gave up 0 bases, with 0 bases separating them. The CDR3 is 12 residues long. Germline CDR1 is SEHNR and CDR2 is FQNEAQ (reference sequence). For the CDR3, the DNA is TGTGCCAGCAGCTCGAACACCGGGGAGCTGTTTTTT. As protein: CASSSNTGELFF.